Given below is one T cell receptor (beta chain) in context. Data came from immunoSEQ multiplex PCR; TCRdb stores just in-frame clones and leaves some out. Of some 160,000 clones in the sample, less than 80% were seen once. This sample stems from a study of blood T cell repertoires in COVID-19. The junction had 11 bases not matched to a gene; V was cut back by 7 bases and J by 4 bases. Germline V gene data show CDR1 as ENHRY and CDR2 as SYGVKD. This CDR3 comprises 16 residues. V gene TRBV10-3 combines with J gene TRBJ2-3; TRBD2 matches 10 bases. The sequenced sample was PBMCs or T cells enriched from blood (not recorded which). This TCR was sampled from a woman between 70 and 85 years old in a cohort exposed to, infected with or recovered from COVID-19 (not recorded which). CDR3 loop: CAITEGWLAGADTQYF. The CDR3 bases are TGTGCCATCACCGAGGGGTGGCTAGCGGGGGCAGATACGCAGTATTTT.